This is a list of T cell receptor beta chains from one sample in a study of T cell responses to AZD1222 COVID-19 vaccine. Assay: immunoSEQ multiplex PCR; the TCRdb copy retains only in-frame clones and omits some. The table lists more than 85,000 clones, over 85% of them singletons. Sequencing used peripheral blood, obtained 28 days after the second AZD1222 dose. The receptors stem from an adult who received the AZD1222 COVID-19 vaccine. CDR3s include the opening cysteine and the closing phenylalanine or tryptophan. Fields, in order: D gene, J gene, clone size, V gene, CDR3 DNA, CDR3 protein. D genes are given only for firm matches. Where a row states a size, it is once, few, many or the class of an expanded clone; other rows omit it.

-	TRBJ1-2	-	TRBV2	TGTGCCAGCAGCGACGATGGGTCGGAGGGCTACACCTTC	CASSDDGSEGYTF
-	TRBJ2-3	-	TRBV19	TGTGCCAGTAGTACCCCGCCAGGGAGGTCGGGCACAGATACGCAGTATTTT	CASSTPPGRSGTDTQYF
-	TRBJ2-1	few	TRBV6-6	TGTGCCAGCAGTACCCCCTACCAAGCTGGGCAGTTCTTC	CASSTPYQAGQFF
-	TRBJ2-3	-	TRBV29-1	TGCAGCGTGGATGACGGCACAGATACGCAGTATTTT	CSVDDGTDTQYF
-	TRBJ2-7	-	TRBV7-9	TGTGCCAGCAGCTTTGGGGGACCCGGGACCTCCTACGAGCAGTACTTC	CASSFGGPGTSYEQYF
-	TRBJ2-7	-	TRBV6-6	TGTGCCAGCAGTTACTCGCCTTTCGAGCAGTACTTC	CASSYSPFEQYF
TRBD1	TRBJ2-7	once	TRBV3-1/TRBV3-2	TGTGCCAGCAGCCAGGACCTGTCGGGACAGTGGACCTACGAGCAGTACTTC	CASSQDLSGQWTYEQYF
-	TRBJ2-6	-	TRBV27	TGTGCCAGCAGCCGCGATTGGGGGGACTCTGGGGCCAACGTCCTGACTTTC	CASSRDWGDSGANVLTF
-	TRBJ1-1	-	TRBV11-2	TGTGCCAGCAGCTCCTCAATAATGGCTGAAGCTTTCTTT	CASSSSIMAEAFF
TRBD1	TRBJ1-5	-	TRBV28	TGTGCCAGCAGTGCATCGGGGACAGCCCTATATAGCAATCAGCCCCAGCATTTT	CASSASGTALYSNQPQHF
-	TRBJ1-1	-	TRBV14	TGTGCCAGCAGCCAAGATCTAGGACAAGTGAACACTGAAGCTTTCTTT	CASSQDLGQVNTEAFF
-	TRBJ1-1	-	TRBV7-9	TGTGCCAGCAGCTCCTCCGGGCGGAACACTGAAGCTTTCTTT	CASSSSGRNTEAFF
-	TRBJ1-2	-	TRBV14	TGTGCCAGCAGCCATCCCAACGGAAGGGGGGGGCCCCCCCCTCGGGAAGCTAACTATGGCTACACCTTC	CASSHPNGRGGPPPREANYGYTF
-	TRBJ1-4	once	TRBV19	TGTGCCAGTAGTACAGGACAAGCAACTAATGAAAAACTGTTTTTT	CASSTGQATNEKLFF
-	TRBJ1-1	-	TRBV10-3	TGTGCCACCTCCATCCGACAGGACCTGATGAACACTGAAGCTTTCTTT	CATSIRQDLMNTEAFF
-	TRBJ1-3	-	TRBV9	TGTGCCAGCAGCGCGGGGTCCCCCGGAAACACCATATATTTT	CASSAGSPGNTIYF
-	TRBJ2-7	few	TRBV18	TGTGCCAGCTCACCAAGTAACTCCGAGCAGTACTTC	CASSPSNSEQYF
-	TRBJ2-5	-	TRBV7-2	TGTGCCAGCAGCTTAGACTATGTGGAGACCCAGTACTTC	CASSLDYVETQYF
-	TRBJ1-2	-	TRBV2	TGTGCCAGCATTAGCCAGGCTAACTATGGCTACACCTTC	CASISQANYGYTF
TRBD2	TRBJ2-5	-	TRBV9	TGTGCCAGCAGCGTAGCCCTAGCGGGGGCCCCGGGGGAGACCCAGTACTTC	CASSVALAGAPGETQYF
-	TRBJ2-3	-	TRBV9	TGTGCCAGCAGCGTAGGCGCAGATACGCAGTATTTT	CASSVGADTQYF
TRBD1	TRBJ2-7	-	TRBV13	TGTGCCAGCAGCCGGACAGGGGTGTCATCCTACGAGCAGTACTTC	CASSRTGVSSYEQYF
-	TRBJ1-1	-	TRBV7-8	TGTGCCAGCAGCGCACTACAAGGGGCGGGACGGACGAACACTGAAGCTTTCTTT	CASSALQGAGRTNTEAFF
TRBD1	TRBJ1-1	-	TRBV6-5	TGTGCCAGCAGGCGGACAGGGAACACTGAAGCTTTCTTT	CASRRTGNTEAFF
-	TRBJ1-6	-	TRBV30	TGTGCCTGGAGCTCGCCAGGATCACCCCTCCACTTT	CAWSSPGSPLHF